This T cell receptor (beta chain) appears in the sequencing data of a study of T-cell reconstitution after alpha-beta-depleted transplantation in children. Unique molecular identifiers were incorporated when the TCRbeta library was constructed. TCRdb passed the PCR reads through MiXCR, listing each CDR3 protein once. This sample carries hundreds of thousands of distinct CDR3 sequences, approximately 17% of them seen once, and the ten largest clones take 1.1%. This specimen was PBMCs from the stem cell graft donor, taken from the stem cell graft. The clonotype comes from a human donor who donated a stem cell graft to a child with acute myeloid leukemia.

The CDR3 nucleotides are TGTGCCAGCAGCGTAGCTACGATGGGACTTCAAGAGACCCAGTACTTC. Its translation: CASSVATMGLQETQYF. The rearrangement joins TRBV9 to TRBJ2-5; tentative D call: TRBD2 (6 bases). Germline assignment: CDR1 SGDLS and CDR2 YYNGEE. The CDR3 is made up of 16 amino acids. Trimming shortened V by 0 bases and J by 2 bases, and 14 bases separated the two germline ends.